The 21 T cell receptor beta chains presented below share a single source sample, sequenced in a study of blood T cell repertoires in COVID-19. This table comes from immunoSEQ multiplex PCR, and its TCRdb copy is limited to in-frame clones, with some not included. This table has roughly 79,000 clones, approximately 90% appearing once. The sequenced material came from peripheral blood. Source of these receptors: a man aged 45-65 years with active COVID-19.

The chain has TRBV29-1 and TRBJ1-5, with D uncertain. CDR3 length equals 14 residues. The V end was cut by 4 bases, the J end by 7 bases, with 17 bases between. The germline CDR1 and CDR2 sequences are SQVTM and ANQGSEA. CDR3: CSVALGHPFQPQHF. The CDR3 DNA follows: TGCAGCGTTGCCCTTGGGCACCCTTTCCAGCCCCAGCATTTT.

The J gene is TRBJ1-5, the V gene TRBV4-1; no definite D call. Germline lookup yields CDR1 MGHRA and CDR2 YSYEKL. The CDR3 spans 18 residues. V dropped 0 bases and J dropped 4 bases, with 19 bases sitting between them. The CDR3 here is CASSQDWRSSFSNQPQHF. CDR3 DNA sequence: TGCGCCAGCAGCCAAGATTGGAGGAGCTCCTTCTCAAATCAGCCCCAGCATTTT.

The CDR3 sequence is CASSLTGSGANVLTF. The DNA of the CDR3 is TGTGCCAGCAGCCTAACAGGGTCAGGGGCCAACGTCCTGACTTTC. This chain joins TRBV7-9 and TRBJ2-6; D possibly corresponds to TRBD1 (6 bases). The ends were cut back, 5 bases at V and 4 bases at J, with 12 bases in the middle. CDR3 size: 15 residues. Germline CDR1 is SEHNR and CDR2 is FQNEAQ (reference sequence).

The chain is built from TRBV5-8 and TRBJ2-5, with TRBD1 as a possible D gene (6 bases). This CDR3 has 17 residues. V shed 5 bases and J shed 0 bases, with 20 bases lying between them. Looked up from germline, CDR1 is SGHTS and CDR2 is YDEGEE. The CDR3 reads CASSGGRQGSYQETQYF. In DNA form, the CDR3 reads TGTGCCAGCAGTGGTGGACGGCAGGGGTCGTACCAAGAGACCCAGTACTTC. Based on the CDR3 plus reference TRBV5-8 and TRBJ2-5, the full variable domain is EAGVTQSPTHLIKTRGQQATLRCSPISGHTSVYWYQQALGLGLQFLLWYDEGEERNRGNFPPRFSGRQFPNYSSELNVNALELEDSALYLCASSGGRQGSYQETQYFGPGTRLLVL.

This clone was observed at least ten times. V is TRBV5-3 and J is TRBJ2-2, with 7 positions matching TRBD2. TRBV5-3 is annotated as an ORF whose role is uncertain. The CDR3 loop spans 20 amino acids. The J segment lost 4 bases and the V segment lost 2 bases, leaving 20 bases of the junction unmatched. The chain's CDR3 is CARSLGFTRGRGPGTGELFF. DNA for the CDR3: TGTGCCAGAAGCTTAGGGTTTACGCGGGGGAGGGGCCCAGGCACCGGGGAGCTGTTTTTT.

The V and J genes are TRBV7-9 and TRBJ1-1; tentatively, D is TRBD1 (5 bases). The V end lost 2 bases, the J end lost 5 bases, and 12 bases lay between the germline ends. The CDR3 is 14 amino acids. Germline CDR1 is SEHNR and CDR2 is FQNEAQ (reference sequence). DNA of the CDR3: TGTGCCAGCAGCTTAAGTACAGGAGGGACTGAAGCTTTCTTT. It translates to CASSLSTGGTEAFF. Full variable domain (missing parts from reference TRBV7-9 and TRBJ1-1): DTGVSQNPRHKITKRGQNVTFRCDPISEHNRLYWYRQTLGQGPEFLTYFQNEAQLEKSRLLSDRFSAERPKGSFSTLEIQRTEQGDSAMYLCASSLSTGGTEAFFGQGTRLTVV.

The gene calls are TRBV6-6 and TRBJ1-3; tentative D call: TRBD1 (5 bases). The CDR3 is 12 residues long. Looked up from germline, CDR1 is MNHNY and CDR2 is SVGAGI (reference sequence). Trimming left V 11 bases short and J 7 bases short, with 15 bases between. CDR3 protein: CACRDSTNTIYF. CDR3 in DNA: TGTGCCTGCCGGGACTCCACGAACACCATATATTTT.

The V gene is TRBV5-1, the J gene TRBJ1-2; D unresolved. The germline V and J ends were trimmed by 0 bases and 1 base, with 10 bases remaining between them. The CDR3 totals 15 residues. Germline V gives CDR1 SGHRS, CDR2 YFSETQ. DNA of the CDR3: TGCGCCAGCAGCTTGGCCCCCCCCAGTAACTATGGCTACACCTTC. Protein product: CASSLAPPSNYGYTF.

CDR3 region: CATSEEGDKKTQYF. CDR3 nucleotide sequence: TGTGCCACCAGTGAGGAAGGGGACAAGAAGACCCAGTACTTC. V is TRBV24-1 and J is TRBJ2-5; perhaps TRBD1 as D (6 bases). There are 14 residues in the CDR3. Germline CDR1 reads KGHDR; CDR2 reads SFDVKD. V was trimmed by 4 bases and J by 6 bases, leaving 14 bases between them.

The sample holds one count of this clone. The V call is TRBV18, the J call TRBJ2-4, with 16 nucleotides matching TRBD2. The V gene's germline CDR1 is KGHSH and CDR2 LQKENI. The CDR3 loop spans 18 amino acids. The V segment lost 3 bases and the J segment 9 bases; nucleotides outside the gene matches: 11. The CDR3 bases are TGTGCCAGCTCACCCGGGACTAGCGGGAGGGCCGCAAAAGGCATTCAGTACTTC. Encoded protein: CASSPGTSGRAAKGIQYF.

The chain links TRBV7-9 to TRBJ2-7; the match to TRBD2 covers 9 bases. Germline V gives CDR1 SEHNR, CDR2 FQNEAQ (reference sequence). V was clipped by 4 bases and J by 2 bases; unmatched bases: 6. There are 15 residues in the CDR3. The DNA of the CDR3 is TGTGCCAGCAGCTCCTGGGGCGGGAGGGCCTACGAGCAGTACTTC. It translates to CASSSWGGRAYEQYF.

CDR3 nucleotide sequence: TGTGCCAGCAGCCCACCGGGACAGGGGAGAACAAACATTCAGTACTTC. This sequence encodes CASSPPGQGRTNIQYF. The V gene is TRBV5-4, the J gene TRBJ2-4, with TRBD1 matching 10 bases. CDR3 size: 16 residues. The ends lost 4 bases at V and 6 bases at J; junction bases unmatched: 10. Germline CDR1 reads SGHNT; CDR2 reads YYREEE (reference sequence).

This chain uses TRBV28 with TRBJ1-2; tentative D call: TRBD1 (6 bases). The length of the CDR3 is 14 residues. Germline CDR1 MDHEN, CDR2 SYDVKM. V dropped 9 bases and J dropped 5 bases, with 19 bases sitting between them. The CDR3 protein is CASSEGGDYYGYTF. CDR3 nucleotides: TGTGCCAGTAGTGAAGGGGGGGATTATTATGGCTACACCTTC.

The CDR3 coding sequence is TGTGCCAGCACCCCCGGGACTAGGGCCTACGAGCAGTACTTC. Translating gives CASTPGTRAYEQYF. This chain uses TRBV7-2 with TRBJ2-7, with 8 bases fitting TRBD2. The J segment lost 2 bases and the V segment lost 7 bases, leaving 7 bases of the junction unmatched. The CDR3 contains 14 residues. Per the germline V gene, CDR1 is SGHTA and CDR2 is FQGNSA. The full variable domain, rest sourced from reference TRBV7-2 and TRBJ2-7, is GAGVSQSPSNKVTEKGKDVELRCDPISGHTALYWYRQSLGQGLEFLIYFQGNSAPDKSGLPSDRFSAERTGGSVSTLTIQRTQQEDSAVYLCASTPGTRAYEQYFGPGTRLTVT.

The chain joins TRBV21-1 to TRBJ2-1; the table assigns TRBD1, which was not confirmed against the DNA. TRBV21-1 is a documented pseudogene. CDR3 size: 14 residues. The CDR3: CASSKAKGADEQFF. CDR3 in DNA: TGTGCCAGCAGCAAAGCTAAGGGGGCGGATGAGCAGTTCTTC.

This chain links TRBV6-2 or TRBV6-3 with TRBJ1-1; D is ambiguous. V lost 2 bases and J 12 bases, leaving 13 bases between the germline ends. The CDR3 extends over 12 amino acids. Looked up from germline, CDR1 is MNHEY and CDR2 is SVGEGT. The CDR3 coding sequence is TGTGCCAGCAGTTACCCCCAGAAGGACTCTTTCTTT. Protein: CASSYPQKDSFF.

This rearrangement joins TRBV2 to TRBJ2-7, with 10 nucleotides matching TRBD2. The CDR3 covers 13 residues. Germline CDR1 is SNHLY and CDR2 is FYNNEI. V shed 7 bases and J 4 bases; nucleotides not matched to a gene: 4. CDR3 DNA: TGTGCCAGCACAAGGACTAGCGGTTACGAGCAGTACTTC. It codes for CASTRTSGYEQYF.

The V gene is TRBV12-3 or TRBV12-4, the J gene TRBJ2-1; TRBD1 might be the D (6 bases). Deletions cut 4 bases from V and 9 bases from J, with 10 bases between. The CDR3 is made up of 12 amino acids. The CDR3 loop reads CASSSGTFEQFF. The CDR3 DNA follows: TGTGCCAGCAGTTCCGGGACATTTGAGCAGTTCTTC.

V usage is TRBV5-1 and J usage is TRBJ2-7, with a weak D call TRBD1 (6 bases). The germline gives CDR1 SGHRS, CDR2 YFSETQ. Trimming removed 5 bases at V and 3 bases at J, with 12 bases between. The CDR3 has 13 amino acids. The CDR3 bases are TGCGCCAGCAGTGGGCAGGGGAACTACGAGCAGTACTTC. Its translation: CASSGQGNYEQYF.

V gene TRBV5-1 combines with J gene TRBJ2-2; D not resolved. The germline V gene has CDR1 SGHRS and CDR2 YFSETQ. The CDR3 is 17 amino acids. V shed 0 bases and J shed 3 bases, with 15 bases lying between them. The CDR3 protein is CASSLVINGFDTGELFF. In nucleotides, the CDR3 is TGCGCCAGCAGCTTGGTGATTAATGGCTTCGACACCGGGGAGCTGTTTTTT.

The V gene is TRBV3-1 (or the pseudogene TRBV3-2), the J gene TRBJ2-7; TRBD2 agrees at 8 bases. V dropped 6 bases and J dropped 1; count of bases not matched to a gene: 11. Germline V gives CDR1 LGHDT, CDR2 YNNKEL (reference sequence). The length of the CDR3 is 16 residues. CDR3 region: CASSLRGLAGSYEQYF. In DNA form, the CDR3 reads TGTGCCAGCAGTCTACGGGGGTTAGCGGGATCCTACGAGCAGTACTTC.